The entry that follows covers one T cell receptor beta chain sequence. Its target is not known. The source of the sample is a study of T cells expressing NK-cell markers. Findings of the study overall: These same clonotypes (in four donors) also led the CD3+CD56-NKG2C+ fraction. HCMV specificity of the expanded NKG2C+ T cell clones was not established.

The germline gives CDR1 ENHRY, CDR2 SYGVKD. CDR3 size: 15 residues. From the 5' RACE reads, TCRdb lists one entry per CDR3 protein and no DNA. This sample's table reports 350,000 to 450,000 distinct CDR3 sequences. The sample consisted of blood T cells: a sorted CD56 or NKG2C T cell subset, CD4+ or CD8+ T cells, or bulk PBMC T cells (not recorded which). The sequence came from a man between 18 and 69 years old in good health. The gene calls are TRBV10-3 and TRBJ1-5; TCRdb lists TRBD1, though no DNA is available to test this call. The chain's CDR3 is CAISRQGDGNQPQHF.